The 2 T cell receptor beta chains below all came from one sample that was sequenced in a study of T cells in Graves' hyperthyroidism and ophthalmopathy. There were TCR beta CDR3 regions amplified from RNA transcripts. First-round RT-PCR of the TCR CDR3 relied on the HTBI primer set. TCRdb ran MiXCR on the multiplex PCR reads and lists one entry per CDR3 protein. Counted here are roughly 420,000 distinct CDR3 sequences, approximately 14% occurring once; the ten biggest clones make up more than 4.5%. The sequencing input was blood. The receptor set was obtained from a woman aged 18-29 years with Graves' hyperthyroidism.

V gene TRBV7-3 combines with J gene TRBJ2-2, with 7 bases aligning to TRBD2. Trimming removed 0 bases from V and 2 bases from J; junction bases left unmatched: 6. Germline V lookup: CDR1 SGHTA, CDR2 FQGTGA. The CDR3 covers 17 residues. The CDR3, as DNA: TGTGCCAGCAGCTTAACGGGGGGGATAGCTAACACCGGGGAGCTGTTTTTT. Encoded protein: CASSLTGGIANTGELFF. Combining the CDR3 with reference TRBV7-3 and TRBJ2-2 gives the whole variable domain GAGVSQTPSNKVTEKGKYVELRCDPISGHTALYWYRQSLGQGPEFLIYFQGTGAADDSGLPNDRFFAVRPEGSVSTLKIQRTERGDSAVYLCASSLTGGIANTGELFFGEGSRLTVL.

The chain couples TRBV20-1 to TRBJ1-1, with unresolved D. CDR1 and CDR2 from the germline V gene are DFQATT and SNEGSKA (reference sequence). Trimming cost V 5 bases and J 4 bases, with 11 bases left between them. The length of the CDR3 is 12 residues. The CDR3 coding sequence is TGCAGTGCTCCCCCGGGCCTCACTGAAGCTTTCTTT. Its translation is CSAPPGLTEAFF.